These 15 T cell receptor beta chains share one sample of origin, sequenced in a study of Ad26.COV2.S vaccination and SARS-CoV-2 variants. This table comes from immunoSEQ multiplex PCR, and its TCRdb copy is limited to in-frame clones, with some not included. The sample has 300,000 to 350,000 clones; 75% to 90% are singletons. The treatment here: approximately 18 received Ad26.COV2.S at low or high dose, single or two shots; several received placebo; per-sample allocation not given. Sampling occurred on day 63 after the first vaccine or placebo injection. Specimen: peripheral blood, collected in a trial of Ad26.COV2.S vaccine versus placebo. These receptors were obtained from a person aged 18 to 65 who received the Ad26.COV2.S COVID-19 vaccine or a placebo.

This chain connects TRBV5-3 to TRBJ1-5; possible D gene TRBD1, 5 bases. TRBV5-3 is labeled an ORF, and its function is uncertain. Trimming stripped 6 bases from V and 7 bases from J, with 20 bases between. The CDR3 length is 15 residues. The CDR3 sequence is CARKNRGHRMQPQHF. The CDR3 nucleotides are TGTGCCAGAAAAAACCGAGGACATCGGATGCAGCCCCAGCATTTT.

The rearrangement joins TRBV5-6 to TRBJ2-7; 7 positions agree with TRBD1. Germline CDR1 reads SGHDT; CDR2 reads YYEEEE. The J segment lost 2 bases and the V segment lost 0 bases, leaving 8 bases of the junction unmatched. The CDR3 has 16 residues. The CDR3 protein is CASSLEGASKTYEQYF. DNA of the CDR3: TGTGCCAGCAGCTTGGAGGGGGCCTCGAAGACCTACGAGCAGTACTTC.

CDR3 sequence reads: CASSLTGGVDTEAFF. The CDR3 DNA reads TGCGCCAGCAGCCTTACAGGGGGCGTGGATACTGAAGCTTTCTTT. The chain couples TRBV4-1 to TRBJ1-1; TRBD1 matches 9 bases. CDR1 and CDR2 (germline): MGHRA, YSYEKL. V was clipped by 4 bases and J by 5 bases; unmatched bases: 8. This CDR3 spans 15 amino acids.

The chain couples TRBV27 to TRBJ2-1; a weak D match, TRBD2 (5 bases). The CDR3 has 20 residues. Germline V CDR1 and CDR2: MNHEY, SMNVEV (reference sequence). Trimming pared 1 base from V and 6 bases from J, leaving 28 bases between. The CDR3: CASSLFMVRREGVRGNEQFF. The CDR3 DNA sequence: TGTGCCAGCAGTTTATTTATGGTGAGACGGGAAGGAGTTCGTGGCAATGAGCAGTTCTTC.

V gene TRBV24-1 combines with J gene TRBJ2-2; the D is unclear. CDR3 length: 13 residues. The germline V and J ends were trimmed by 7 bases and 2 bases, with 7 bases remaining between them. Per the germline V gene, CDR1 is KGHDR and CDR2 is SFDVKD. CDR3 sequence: CATSRPNTGELFF. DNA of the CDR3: TGTGCCACCAGCAGGCCCAACACCGGGGAGCTGTTTTTT.

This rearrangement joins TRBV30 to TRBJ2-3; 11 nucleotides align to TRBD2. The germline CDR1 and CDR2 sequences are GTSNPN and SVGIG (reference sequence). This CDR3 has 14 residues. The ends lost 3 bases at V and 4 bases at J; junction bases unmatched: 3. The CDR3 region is CAWRVAGGPDTQYF. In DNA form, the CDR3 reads TGTGCCTGGAGAGTAGCGGGAGGGCCAGATACGCAGTATTTT. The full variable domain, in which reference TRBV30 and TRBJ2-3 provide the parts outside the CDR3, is SQTIHQWPATLVQPVGSPLSLECTVEGTSNPNLYWYRQAAGRGLQLLFYSVGIGQISSEVPQNLSASRPQDRQFILSSKKLLLSDSGFYLCAWRVAGGPDTQYFGPGTRLTVL.

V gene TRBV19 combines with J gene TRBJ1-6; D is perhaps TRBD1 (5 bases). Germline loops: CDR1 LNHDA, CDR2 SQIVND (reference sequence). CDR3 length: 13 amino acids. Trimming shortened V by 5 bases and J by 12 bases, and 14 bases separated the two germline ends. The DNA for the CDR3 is TGTGCCAGTAGTGGTCAGGGCAGACAACCCCTCCACTTT. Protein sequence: CASSGQGRQPLHF.

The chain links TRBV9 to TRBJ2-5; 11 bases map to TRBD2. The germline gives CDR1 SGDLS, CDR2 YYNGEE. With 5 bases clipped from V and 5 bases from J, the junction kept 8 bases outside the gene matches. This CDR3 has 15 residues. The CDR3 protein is CASSIAGGPWETQYF. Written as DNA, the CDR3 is TGTGCCAGCAGTATAGCGGGGGGGCCTTGGGAGACCCAGTACTTC.

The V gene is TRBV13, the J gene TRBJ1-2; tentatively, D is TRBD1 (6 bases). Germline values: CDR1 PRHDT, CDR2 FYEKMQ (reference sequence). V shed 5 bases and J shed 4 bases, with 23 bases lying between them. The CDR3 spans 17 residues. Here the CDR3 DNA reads TGTGCCAGCAGCACCTACCAGGGGAGGCCCGGCGGCTATGGCTACACCTTC. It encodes CASSTYQGRPGGYGYTF.

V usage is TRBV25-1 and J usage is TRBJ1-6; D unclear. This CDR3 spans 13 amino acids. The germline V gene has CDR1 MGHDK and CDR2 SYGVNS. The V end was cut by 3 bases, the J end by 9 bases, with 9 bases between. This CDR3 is CASSEGWVSPLHF. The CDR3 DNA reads TGTGCCAGCAGTGAGGGGTGGGTTTCACCCCTCCACTTT. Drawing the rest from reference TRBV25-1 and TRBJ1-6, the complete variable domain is EADIYQTPRYLVIGTGKKITLECSQTMGHDKMYWYQQDPGMELHLIHYSYGVNSTEKGDLSSESTVSRIRTEHFPLTLESARPSHTSQYLCASSEGWVSPLHFGNGTRLTVT.

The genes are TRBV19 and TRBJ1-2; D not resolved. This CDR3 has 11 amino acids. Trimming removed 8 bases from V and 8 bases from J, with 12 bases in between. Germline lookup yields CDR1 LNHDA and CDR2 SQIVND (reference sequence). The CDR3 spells CASAEGWGYTF. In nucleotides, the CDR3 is TGTGCCAGTGCGGAGGGATGGGGCTACACCTTC.

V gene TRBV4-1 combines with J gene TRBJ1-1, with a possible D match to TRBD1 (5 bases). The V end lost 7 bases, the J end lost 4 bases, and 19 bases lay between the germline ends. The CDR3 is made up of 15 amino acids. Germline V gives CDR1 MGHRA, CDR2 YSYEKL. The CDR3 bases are TGCGCCAGCACCAGGTCCCTAGGGGTGGGCACTGAAGCTTTCTTT. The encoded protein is CASTRSLGVGTEAFF.

CDR3 sequence reads: CASSDGDWGYTF. The CDR3 coding sequence is TGTGCCAGCAGTGACGGGGACTGGGGCTACACCTTC. The rearrangement uses TRBV6-4 and TRBJ1-2; TRBD1 might be the D (5 bases). The V gene's germline CDR1 is MRHNA and CDR2 SNTAGT. V was trimmed by 2 bases and J by 8 bases, leaving 9 bases between them. This CDR3 has 12 amino acids.

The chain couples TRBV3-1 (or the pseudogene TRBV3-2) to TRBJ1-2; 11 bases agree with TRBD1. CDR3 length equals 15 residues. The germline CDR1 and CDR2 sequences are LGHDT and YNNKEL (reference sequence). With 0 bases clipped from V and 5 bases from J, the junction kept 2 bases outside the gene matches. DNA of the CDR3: TGTGCCAGCAGCCAAGAAGGGACAGGGGGATATGGCTACACCTTC. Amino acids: CASSQEGTGGYGYTF.

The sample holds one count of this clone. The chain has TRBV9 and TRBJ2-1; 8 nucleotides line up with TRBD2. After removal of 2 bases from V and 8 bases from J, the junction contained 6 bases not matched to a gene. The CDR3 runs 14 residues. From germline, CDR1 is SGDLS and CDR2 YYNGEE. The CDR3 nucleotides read TGTGCCAGCAGCGTCGGGGGGGCCCATGATGAGCAGTTCTTC. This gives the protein CASSVGGAHDEQFF.